This T cell receptor beta chain was retrieved from a study of chemoradiotherapy in HPV16-positive cancers. Samples were taken several times over chemoradiotherapy. The study, taken as a whole, reports: During treatment, candidate HPV-specific clones and E7-related motifs expanded in tumor.

As concerns this clone: Its specificity is not known.

Clones were read by immunoSEQ multiplex PCR, and TCRdb kept only the in-frame ones, dropping some. Of 53,000 or so clones detected, 90% appear once; the ten largest clones hold less than 3.5%. The CDR3 consists of 14 residues. Germline trimming cut 1 base from V and 6 bases from J; bases unmatched to any gene: 2. Germline V gene lookup returns CDR1 SGHAT and CDR2 FQNNGV. This chain uses TRBV11-2 with TRBJ2-7, with 11 positions matching TRBD1. This receptor was identified in a human donor with HPV-associated anogenital cancer. Here the sequenced sample was blood, taken from a patient who underwent chemoradiotherapy. DNA for the CDR3: TGTGCCAGCAGCTTAGTAGGACAGGGGGCCGAGCAGTACTTC. Its translation is CASSLVGQGAEQYF.